The rows below give T cell receptor beta chains drawn from one sample of a study of blood T cell repertoires in COVID-19. Data came from immunoSEQ multiplex PCR; TCRdb stores just in-frame clones and leaves some out. This sample yields roughly 50,000 clones, of which roughly four fifths are seen a single time; roughly 2% belongs to the top ten. Input material: peripheral blood. The receptors stem from a woman aged 60-75 years with acute or convalescent COVID-19. CDR3s include the opening cysteine and the closing phenylalanine or tryptophan. Fields, in order: J gene, D gene, V gene, clone size, CDR3 DNA, CDR3 protein. A D gene is named only where the DNA matches it firmly. Clone size is given for some rows only: seen once, a few or many times, or a class if the clone is expanded.

J gene: TRBJ2-7; D gene: TRBD2; V gene: TRBV5-5; clone size: -; CDR3 DNA: TGTGCCAGCAGCCCGAGAGTCCTAGCGGGAGGCTCCGAGCAGTACTTC; CDR3 protein: CASSPRVLAGGSEQYF
J gene: TRBJ2-4; D gene: -; V gene: TRBV30; clone size: -; CDR3 DNA: TGTGCCTGGAGTGTACGAGGAAGCCTAGCCAAAAACATTCAGTACTTC; CDR3 protein: CAWSVRGSLAKNIQYF
J gene: TRBJ2-3; D gene: TRBD1; V gene: TRBV6-2/TRBV6-3; clone size: -; CDR3 DNA: TGTGCCAGCAATTACCCGAGGGGGCTCGCAGATACGCAGTATTTT; CDR3 protein: CASNYPRGLADTQYF
J gene: TRBJ1-2; D gene: -; V gene: TRBV5-1; clone size: -; CDR3 DNA: TGCGCCAGCACACAGGGTGCCGAGCGGGGGCATGGCTACACCTTC; CDR3 protein: CASTQGAERGHGYTF
J gene: TRBJ1-1; D gene: -; V gene: TRBV6-4; clone size: -; CDR3 DNA: TGTGCCAGCAGTCTTGGTCTTAGCGGCACTGAAGCTTTCTTT; CDR3 protein: CASSLGLSGTEAFF
J gene: TRBJ1-3; D gene: TRBD1; V gene: TRBV28; clone size: -; CDR3 DNA: TGTGCCAGCAGTACAGGGGTACGCTCTGGAAACACCATATATTTT; CDR3 protein: CASSTGVRSGNTIYF
J gene: TRBJ2-6; D gene: -; V gene: TRBV6-5; clone size: -; CDR3 DNA: TGTGCCAGCCGGGGCTCTGGGGCCAACGTCCTGACTTTC; CDR3 protein: CASRGSGANVLTF
J gene: TRBJ2-2; D gene: TRBD2; V gene: TRBV24-1; clone size: -; CDR3 DNA: TGTGCCAGTCGGGGCCATGGAGCGGGAGGTACCGGGGAGCTGTTTTTT; CDR3 protein: CASRGHGAGGTGELFF
J gene: TRBJ2-7; D gene: -; V gene: TRBV28; clone size: -; CDR3 DNA: TGTGCCAGCTTGACATCTCATTCCTACGAGCAGTACTTC; CDR3 protein: CASLTSHSYEQYF
J gene: TRBJ1-1; D gene: -; V gene: TRBV6-5; clone size: -; CDR3 DNA: TGTGCCAGCAGTTACAGCGCGGGGCAGGGTGGAGCTTTCTTT; CDR3 protein: CASSYSAGQGGAFF
J gene: TRBJ2-3; D gene: -; V gene: TRBV5-1; clone size: -; CDR3 DNA: TGCGCCAGCAGCTTGGCGGGGGGCACAGATACGCAGTATTTT; CDR3 protein: CASSLAGGTDTQYF
J gene: TRBJ1-2; D gene: TRBD1; V gene: TRBV9; clone size: once; CDR3 DNA: TGTGCCAGCAGCTCGCATACCGGGACAGGGTTAGGCTACACCTTC; CDR3 protein: CASSSHTGTGLGYTF
J gene: TRBJ1-4; D gene: -; V gene: TRBV27; clone size: -; CDR3 DNA: TGTGCCAGCAGTGCAGAAGGGGGAGTTGGTGAAAAACTGTTTTTT; CDR3 protein: CASSAEGGVGEKLFF
J gene: TRBJ2-3; D gene: -; V gene: TRBV6-5; clone size: -; CDR3 DNA: TGTGCCAGCAAACTGGACTATAGCACAGATACGCAGTATTTT; CDR3 protein: CASKLDYSTDTQYF
J gene: TRBJ1-1; D gene: -; V gene: TRBV2; clone size: few; CDR3 DNA: TGTGCCAGCAGTGATGACGGGAGCGCAACGAGGGCTTTCTTT; CDR3 protein: CASSDDGSATRAFF
J gene: TRBJ1-1; D gene: TRBD1; V gene: TRBV18; clone size: once; CDR3 DNA: TGTGCCAGCTCACGCCAGACAGGGGGCGCGGTTAAGACTGAAGCTTTCTTT; CDR3 protein: CASSRQTGGAVKTEAFF
J gene: TRBJ2-1; D gene: TRBD2; V gene: TRBV19; clone size: -; CDR3 DNA: TGTGCCAGTAGTAAGGGACTAGCGGGGGGAGGTGAGCAGTTCTTC; CDR3 protein: CASSKGLAGGGEQFF
J gene: TRBJ2-3; D gene: TRBD2; V gene: TRBV7-2; clone size: -; CDR3 DNA: TGTGCCAGCAGCACGGGACTAGCGGGAGGAGCCACAGATACGCAGTATTTT; CDR3 protein: CASSTGLAGGATDTQYF
J gene: TRBJ1-4; D gene: TRBD1; V gene: TRBV24-1; clone size: -; CDR3 DNA: TGTGCCACCAGTGATTTCCCCAGGACAGGCCTTTTTAATGAAAAACTGTTTTTT; CDR3 protein: CATSDFPRTGLFNEKLFF
J gene: TRBJ2-7; D gene: -; V gene: TRBV20-1; clone size: -; CDR3 DNA: TGCAGTGCTAGAGTCAGCTACGAGCAGTACTTC; CDR3 protein: CSARVSYEQYF
J gene: TRBJ1-1; D gene: -; V gene: TRBV10-3; clone size: -; CDR3 DNA: TGTGCCATCAGTGACCCCGCAGGGCTCAGCACTGAAGCTTTCTTT; CDR3 protein: CAISDPAGLSTEAFF
J gene: TRBJ1-3; D gene: -; V gene: TRBV18; clone size: -; CDR3 DNA: TGTGCCAGCTCACCCTGGGCGGGCTCTGGAAACACCATATATTTT; CDR3 protein: CASSPWAGSGNTIYF
J gene: TRBJ1-5; D gene: TRBD1; V gene: TRBV2; clone size: -; CDR3 DNA: TGTGCCAGCAGAGTCAGGGGGAGCAATCAGCCCCAGCATTTT; CDR3 protein: CASRVRGSNQPQHF
J gene: TRBJ2-1; D gene: -; V gene: TRBV7-8; clone size: few; CDR3 DNA: TGTGCCAGCAGGGCCGACCCTGACAGAGACAATGAGCAGTTCTTC; CDR3 protein: CASRADPDRDNEQFF